A single TCR beta chain is shown here with its context. This specimen comes from a study of blood T cell repertoires in COVID-19. Study-level information: COVID-19 samples, acute and convalescent, were from the United States, Italy and Spain. The cDNA or gDNA used as material had been derived from T cells, B-cell-depleted T cells, or PBMCs.

Measured with immunoSEQ multiplex PCR; TCRdb has only the in-frame clones, and not every one. This table has more than 150,000 clones, around 94% appearing once. Germline V lookup: CDR1 MNHEY, CDR2 SVGAGI. Trimming cost V 6 bases and J 0 bases, with 9 bases left between them. CDR3 length: 14 amino acids. A Seattle source enrolled patients during active infection and followed them longitudinally. The V gene is TRBV6-5, the J gene TRBJ1-3; D is undetermined. Source material: peripheral blood. The sequence was obtained from a young man with COVID-19, enrolled during active disease. Here the CDR3 reads CASRRSPSGNTIYF. The CDR3, as DNA: TGTGCCAGCAGGAGGAGTCCCTCTGGAAACACCATATATTTT.